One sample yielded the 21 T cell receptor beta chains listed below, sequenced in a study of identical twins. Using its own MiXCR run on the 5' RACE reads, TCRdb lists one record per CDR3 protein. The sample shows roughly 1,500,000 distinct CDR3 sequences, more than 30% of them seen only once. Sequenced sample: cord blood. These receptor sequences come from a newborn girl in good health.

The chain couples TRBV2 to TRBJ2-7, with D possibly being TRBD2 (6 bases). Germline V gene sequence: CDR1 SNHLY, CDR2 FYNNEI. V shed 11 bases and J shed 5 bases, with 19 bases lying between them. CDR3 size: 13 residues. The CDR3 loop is CAAPRRRAHEQYF. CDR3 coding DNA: TGTGCCGCACCAAGGAGGAGGGCCCACGAGCAGTACTTC.

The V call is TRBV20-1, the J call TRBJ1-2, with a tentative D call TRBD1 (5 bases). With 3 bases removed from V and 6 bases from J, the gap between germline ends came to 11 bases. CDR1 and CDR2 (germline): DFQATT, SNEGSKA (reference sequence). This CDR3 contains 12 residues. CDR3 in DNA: TGCAGTGCTAGTCGGGGAGGGGATGGCTACACCTTC. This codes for CSASRGGDGYTF.

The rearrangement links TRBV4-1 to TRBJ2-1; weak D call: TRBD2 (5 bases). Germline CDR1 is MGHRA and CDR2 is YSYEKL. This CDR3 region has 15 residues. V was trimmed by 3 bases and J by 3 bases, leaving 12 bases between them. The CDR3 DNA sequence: TGCGCCAGCAGCCACCCCGGGGAGCTCTACAATGAGCAGTTCTTC. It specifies CASSHPGELYNEQFF.

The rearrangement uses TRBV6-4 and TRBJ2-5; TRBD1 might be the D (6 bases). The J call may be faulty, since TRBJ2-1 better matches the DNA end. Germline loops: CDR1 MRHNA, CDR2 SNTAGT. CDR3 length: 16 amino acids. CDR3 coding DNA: TGTGCCAGCAGTGACTCGTACAGGGCCCTCCAAGAGACCCAGTTCTTC. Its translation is CASSDSYRALQETQFF.

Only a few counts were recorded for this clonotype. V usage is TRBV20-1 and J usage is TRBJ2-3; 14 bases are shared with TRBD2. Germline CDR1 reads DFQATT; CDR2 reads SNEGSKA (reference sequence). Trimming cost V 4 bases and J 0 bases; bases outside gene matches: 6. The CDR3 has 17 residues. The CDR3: CSAKTSGGVTSTDTQYF. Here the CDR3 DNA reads TGCAGTGCTAAGACTAGCGGGGGGGTAACTAGCACAGATACGCAGTATTTT.

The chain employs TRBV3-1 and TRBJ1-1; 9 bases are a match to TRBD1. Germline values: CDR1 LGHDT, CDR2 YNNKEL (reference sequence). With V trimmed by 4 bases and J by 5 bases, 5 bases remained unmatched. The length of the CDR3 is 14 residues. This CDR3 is CASSRQGQGTEAFF. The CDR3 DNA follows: TGTGCCAGCAGCCGCCAGGGACAGGGTACTGAAGCTTTCTTT. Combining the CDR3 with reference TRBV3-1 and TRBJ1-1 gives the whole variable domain DTAVSQTPKYLVTQMGNDKSIKCEQNLGHDTMYWYKQDSKKFLKIMFSYNNKELIINETVPNRFSPKSPDKAHLNLHINSLELGDSAVYFCASSRQGQGTEAFFGQGTRLTVV.

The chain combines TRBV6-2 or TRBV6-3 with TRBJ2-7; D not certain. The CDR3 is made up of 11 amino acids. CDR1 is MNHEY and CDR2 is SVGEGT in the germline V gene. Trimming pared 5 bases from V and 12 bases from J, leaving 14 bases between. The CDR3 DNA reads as TGTGCCAGCAGTAATGACCGCAAAGGGTACTTC. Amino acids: CASSNDRKGYF.

The CDR3 DNA sequence: TGTGCCAGCAGTGAAATGGCTGACTATGGCTACACCTTC. Translated: CASSEMADYGYTF. The V gene is TRBV2, the J gene TRBJ1-2; D gene ambiguous. Per the germline V gene, CDR1 is SNHLY and CDR2 is FYNNEI. The CDR3 runs to 13 residues. The V and J ends lost 2 bases and 3 bases respectively, with 7 bases between them.

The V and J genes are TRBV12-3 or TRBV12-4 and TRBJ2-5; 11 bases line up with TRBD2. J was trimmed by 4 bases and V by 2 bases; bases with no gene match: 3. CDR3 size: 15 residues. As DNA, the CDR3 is TGTGCCAGCAGTTTATGGCTAGCGGGGGGAGAGACCCAGTACTTC. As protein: CASSLWLAGGETQYF.

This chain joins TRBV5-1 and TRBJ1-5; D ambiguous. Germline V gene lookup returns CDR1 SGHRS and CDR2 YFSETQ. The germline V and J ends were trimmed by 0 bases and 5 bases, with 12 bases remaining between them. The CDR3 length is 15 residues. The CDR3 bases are TGCGCCAGCAGCTTGGGCAGGTCCTCTGATCAGCCCCAGCATTTT. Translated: CASSLGRSSDQPQHF.

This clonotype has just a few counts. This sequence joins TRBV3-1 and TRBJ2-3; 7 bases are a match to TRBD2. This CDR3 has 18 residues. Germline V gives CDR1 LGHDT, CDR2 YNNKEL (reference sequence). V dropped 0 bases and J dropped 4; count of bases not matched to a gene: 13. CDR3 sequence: CASSQESHLAGVADTQYF. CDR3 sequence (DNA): TGTGCCAGCAGCCAAGAATCCCATCTGGCGGGAGTTGCAGATACGCAGTATTTT.

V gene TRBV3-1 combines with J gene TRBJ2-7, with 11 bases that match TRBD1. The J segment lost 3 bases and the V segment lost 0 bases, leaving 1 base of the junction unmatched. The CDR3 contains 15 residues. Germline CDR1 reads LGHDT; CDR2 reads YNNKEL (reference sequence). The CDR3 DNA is TGTGCCAGCAGCCAAGAGGGACAGGGGGTCTACGAGCAGTACTTC. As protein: CASSQEGQGVYEQYF.

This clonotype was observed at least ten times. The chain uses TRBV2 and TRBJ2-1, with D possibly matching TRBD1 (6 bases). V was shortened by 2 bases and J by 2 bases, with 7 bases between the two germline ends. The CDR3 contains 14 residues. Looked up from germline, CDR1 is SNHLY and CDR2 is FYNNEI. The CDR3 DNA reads TGTGCCAGCAGTGAATGGGACACCTACAATGAGCAGTTCTTC. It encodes CASSEWDTYNEQFF.

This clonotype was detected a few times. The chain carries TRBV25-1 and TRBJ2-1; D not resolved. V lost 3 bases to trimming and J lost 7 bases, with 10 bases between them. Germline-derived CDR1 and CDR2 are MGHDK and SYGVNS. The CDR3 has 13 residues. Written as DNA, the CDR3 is TGTGCCAGCAGTGACCCGACTGGGAATGAGCAGTTCTTC. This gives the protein CASSDPTGNEQFF.

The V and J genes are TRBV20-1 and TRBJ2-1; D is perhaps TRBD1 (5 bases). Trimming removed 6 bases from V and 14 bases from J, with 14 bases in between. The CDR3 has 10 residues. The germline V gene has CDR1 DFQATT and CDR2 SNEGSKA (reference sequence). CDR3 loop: CSAPRLTEFF. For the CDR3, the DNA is TGCAGTGCCCCGAGGCTGACAGAGTTCTTC.

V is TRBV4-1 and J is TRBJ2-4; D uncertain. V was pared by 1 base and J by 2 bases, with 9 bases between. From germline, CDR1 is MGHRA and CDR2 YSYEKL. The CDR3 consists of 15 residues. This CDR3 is CASSQGILPKNIQYF. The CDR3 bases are TGCGCCAGCAGCCAAGGTATCCTGCCCAAAAACATTCAGTACTTC.

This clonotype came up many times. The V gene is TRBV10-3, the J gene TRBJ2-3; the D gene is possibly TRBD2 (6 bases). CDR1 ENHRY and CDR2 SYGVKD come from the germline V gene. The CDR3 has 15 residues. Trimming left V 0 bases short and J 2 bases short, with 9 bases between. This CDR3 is CAISESEGSTDTQYF. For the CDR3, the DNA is TGTGCCATCAGTGAGTCGGAGGGATCCACAGATACGCAGTATTTT.

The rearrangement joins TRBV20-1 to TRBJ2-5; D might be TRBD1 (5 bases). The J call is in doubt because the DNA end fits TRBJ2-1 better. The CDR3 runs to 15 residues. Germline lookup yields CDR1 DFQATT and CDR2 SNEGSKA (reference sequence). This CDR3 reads CSARGRPGYQETQFF. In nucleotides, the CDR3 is TGCAGTGCTAGAGGTCGTCCAGGGTACCAAGAGACCCAGTTCTTC.

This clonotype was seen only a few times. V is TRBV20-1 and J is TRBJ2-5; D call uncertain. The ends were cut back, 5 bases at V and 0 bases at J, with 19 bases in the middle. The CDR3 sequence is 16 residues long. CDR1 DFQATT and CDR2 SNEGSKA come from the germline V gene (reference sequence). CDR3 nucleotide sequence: TGCAGTGCTCTGGTTGGACCCCGACGGTACCAAGAGACCCAGTACTTC. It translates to CSALVGPRRYQETQYF.

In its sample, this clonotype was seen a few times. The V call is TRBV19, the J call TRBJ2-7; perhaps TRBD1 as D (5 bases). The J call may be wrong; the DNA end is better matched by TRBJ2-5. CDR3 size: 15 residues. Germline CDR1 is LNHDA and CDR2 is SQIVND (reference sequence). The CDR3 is CASKRGSALAETQYF. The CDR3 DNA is TGTGCCAGTAAAAGGGGATCAGCGCTGGCGGAGACCCAGTACTTC.

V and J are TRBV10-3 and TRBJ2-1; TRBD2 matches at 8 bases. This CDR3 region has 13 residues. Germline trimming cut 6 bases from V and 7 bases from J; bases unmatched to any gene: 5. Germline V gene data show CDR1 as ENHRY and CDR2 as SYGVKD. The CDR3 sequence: CAIRRLAHNEQFF. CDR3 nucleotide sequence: TGTGCCATCAGGCGACTAGCGCATAATGAGCAGTTCTTC.